This T cell receptor (beta chain) is from a study of post-analysis software for immune sequencing data. About the research overall: Relapsing-remitting, secondary progressive and progressive-relapsing courses of multiple sclerosis were included.

Study outcomes and limitations: Significantly lower normalized Chao1 diversity was found in patients with multiple sclerosis relative to controls.

Every TCR beta cDNA library bore unique molecular identifiers. The T cell input of about 0.9 to 10 million gave roughly 0.5 million cDNA molecules. MiXCR, run by TCRdb on the PCR reads, gives a single entry per CDR3 protein. Of under 650,000 distinct CDR3 sequences listed, around 40% were seen once; the top ten hold about 1.5%. On this clonotype itself: Antigen: not known.

This clonotype was obtained from a girl aged 10-17 years with multiple sclerosis. The sequencing sample was made of blood.

CDR3 protein: CASSQGLAGGPIAQFF. CDR3 DNA sequence: TGTGCCAGCAGCCAGGGACTAGCGGGAGGGCCAATAGCGCAGTTCTTC. The chain couples TRBV5-5 to TRBJ2-1; 16 bases fit TRBD2. V dropped 4 bases and J dropped 12; count of bases not matched to a gene: 10. CDR1 and CDR2 (germline): SGHKS, YYEKEE (reference sequence). The CDR3 contains 16 residues.